This T cell receptor (beta chain) was profiled in a study of beta chain features in type 1 diabetes. This clone turned up a few times. The investigators reverse transcribed all of the isolated RNA, so they sequenced expressed TCRB transcripts. Sequencing used immunoSEQ multiplex PCR; TCRdb keeps in-frame clones, though not all of them. The sample has 300,000 to 400,000 clones, approximately 12% seen once. This CDR3 spans 12 amino acids. Germline values: CDR1 SGHDN, CDR2 FVKESK. Trimming cost V 5 bases and J 6 bases, with 11 bases left between them. This sequence was found in a man in his late teens or twenties in good health. The genes are TRBV14 and TRBJ2-7; no firm D call. The material sequenced was naive CD4+ T cells from blood. CDR3 residues: CASSSQTAEQYF. CDR3 DNA: TGTGCCAGCAGCTCCCAGACTGCCGAGCAGTACTTC. Complete variable domain (other parts from reference TRBV14 and TRBJ2-7): EAGVTQFPSHSVIEKGQTVTLRCDPISGHDNLYWYRRVMGKEIKFLLHFVKESKQDESGMPNNRFLAERTGGTYSTLKVQPAELEDSGVYFCASSSQTAEQYFGPGTRLTVT.